Listed below are T cell receptor beta chains from one sample, sequenced in a study of vaccination and CD4 T cells after COVID-19. TCRdb ran MiXCR on the PCR reads and lists one entry per CDR3 protein. The sample lists around 4,500 distinct CDR3 sequences; around 62% were seen once. These TCRs' antigens remain unknown. The sample taken for sequencing was CD4+ T cells from blood, cultured in vitro. These receptors came from a human donor in good health. CDR3s include the opening cysteine and the closing phenylalanine or tryptophan. The order of the fields is V gene, clone size, J gene, D gene, CDR3 DNA, CDR3 protein. A D gene is named only where the DNA matches it firmly. A row's size may be missing; if present it is once, few, many or a size class.

v_gene: TRBV19; abundance: NA; j_gene: TRBJ1-1; d_gene: NA; CDR3nt: TGTGCCAGTAGTAGACAGAACACTGAAGCTTTCTTT; CDR3aa: CASSRQNTEAFF
v_gene: TRBV27; abundance: once; j_gene: TRBJ2-4; d_gene: TRBD1; CDR3nt: TGTGCCAGCAGTCCCGGACAGGGGTGGGATGCGGCCAAAAACATTCAGTACTTC; CDR3aa: CASSPGQGWDAAKNIQYF
v_gene: TRBV25-1; abundance: NA; j_gene: TRBJ2-7; d_gene: NA; CDR3nt: TGTGCCAGCAGGCGGGACGGGGTAGTTGCCGAGCAGTACTTC; CDR3aa: CASRRDGVVAEQYF
v_gene: TRBV20-1; abundance: NA; j_gene: TRBJ1-2; d_gene: NA; CDR3nt: TGCAGTGCTAGACCACGGCATGACGATTTGTATGGCTACACCTTC; CDR3aa: CSARPRHDDLYGYTF
v_gene: TRBV5-1; abundance: NA; j_gene: TRBJ1-2; d_gene: TRBD1; CDR3nt: TGCGCCAGCAGCTCCAGGGGGGCTGGTCTCGGCTACACCTTC; CDR3aa: CASSSRGAGLGYTF
v_gene: TRBV7-2; abundance: few; j_gene: TRBJ1-3; d_gene: NA; CDR3nt: TGTGCCAGCAGCTTAGGGGTAGGGGTCGGAAACACCATATATTTT; CDR3aa: CASSLGVGVGNTIYF
v_gene: TRBV4-3; abundance: once; j_gene: TRBJ2-2; d_gene: NA; CDR3nt: TGCGCCAGCAGTCGGAGGGTCGGGACAGACACCGGGGAGCTGTTTTTT; CDR3aa: CASSRRVGTDTGELFF
v_gene: TRBV6-5; abundance: NA; j_gene: TRBJ2-5; d_gene: TRBD1; CDR3nt: TGTGCCAGCAGTTACGGCCTACAGGGGGTGGAGACCCAGTACTTC; CDR3aa: CASSYGLQGVETQYF
v_gene: TRBV10-1; abundance: NA; j_gene: TRBJ2-1; d_gene: NA; CDR3nt: TGCGCCAGCAGTCGGGACATGAACAATGAGCAGTTCTTC; CDR3aa: CASSRDMNNEQFF
v_gene: TRBV28; abundance: large; j_gene: TRBJ2-3; d_gene: NA; CDR3nt: TGTGCCAGCAGGCGCGGCACAGATACGCAGTATTTT; CDR3aa: CASRRGTDTQYF
v_gene: TRBV11-2; abundance: NA; j_gene: TRBJ2-7; d_gene: TRBD1; CDR3nt: TGTGCCAGCAGCTTAGGGACAGGGACCTACGAGCAGTACTTC; CDR3aa: CASSLGTGTYEQYF
v_gene: TRBV6-5; abundance: few; j_gene: TRBJ1-2; d_gene: NA; CDR3nt: TGTGCCAGCAGTTCGGGAGGGTCGGGCTATGGCTACACCTTC; CDR3aa: CASSSGGSGYGYTF
v_gene: TRBV7-7; abundance: NA; j_gene: TRBJ2-5; d_gene: NA; CDR3nt: TGTGCCAGCAGCATAAAAGAGACCCAGTACTTC; CDR3aa: CASSIKETQYF
v_gene: TRBV19; abundance: NA; j_gene: TRBJ1-2; d_gene: NA; CDR3nt: TGTGCCAGTAGTAGGAGAAACTATGGCTACACCTTC; CDR3aa: CASSRRNYGYTF
v_gene: TRBV12-3/TRBV12-4; abundance: NA; j_gene: TRBJ2-5; d_gene: NA; CDR3nt: TGTGCCAGCAGTTTGAAGATTGACGAGACCCAGTACTTC; CDR3aa: CASSLKIDETQYF
v_gene: TRBV15; abundance: few; j_gene: TRBJ1-5; d_gene: NA; CDR3nt: TGTGCCACCAGCAGGGAGATTAGCAATCAGCCCCAGCATTTT; CDR3aa: CATSREISNQPQHF
v_gene: TRBV7-9; abundance: NA; j_gene: TRBJ1-1; d_gene: NA; CDR3nt: TGTGCCAGCAGCTTACGGGACGGTGACATTGAAGCTTTCTTT; CDR3aa: CASSLRDGDIEAFF
v_gene: TRBV6-1; abundance: few; j_gene: TRBJ1-6; d_gene: TRBD1; CDR3nt: TGTGCCAGCCGGGACAGGGCGTCCTATAATTCACCCCTCCACTTT; CDR3aa: CASRDRASYNSPLHF
v_gene: TRBV20-1; abundance: few; j_gene: TRBJ2-2; d_gene: NA; CDR3nt: TGCAGTGCCTTCCAAAACCCCGGGGAGCTGTTTTTT; CDR3aa: CSAFQNPGELFF
v_gene: TRBV28; abundance: NA; j_gene: TRBJ2-7; d_gene: NA; CDR3nt: TGTGCCAGCAGTTCGATTCTTAGGGGTACTTCCTACGAGCAGTACTTC; CDR3aa: CASSSILRGTSYEQYF
v_gene: TRBV20-1; abundance: NA; j_gene: TRBJ2-1; d_gene: TRBD2; CDR3nt: TGCAGTGCTGGACTAGCGGGGGTGAACAATGAGCAGTTCTTC; CDR3aa: CSAGLAGVNNEQFF
v_gene: TRBV7-8; abundance: NA; j_gene: TRBJ2-7; d_gene: TRBD2; CDR3nt: TGTGCCAGCAGCGAACATAGCGGGAGGGCCTACGAGCAGTACTTC; CDR3aa: CASSEHSGRAYEQYF
v_gene: TRBV15; abundance: NA; j_gene: TRBJ1-1; d_gene: NA; CDR3nt: TGTGCCACCAGCAGAGGGGCGAACACTGAAGCTTTCTTT; CDR3aa: CATSRGANTEAFF
v_gene: TRBV19; abundance: NA; j_gene: TRBJ1-5; d_gene: TRBD1; CDR3nt: TGTGCCAGTAGTCCACAGGGGGCGGGACAGCCCCAGCATTTT; CDR3aa: CASSPQGAGQPQHF
v_gene: TRBV2; abundance: NA; j_gene: TRBJ2-3; d_gene: TRBD2; CDR3nt: TGTGCCAGCAGTGAAAACCACCCCAGCGGGAGGTCAGATACGCAGTATTTT; CDR3aa: CASSENHPSGRSDTQYF
v_gene: TRBV6-1; abundance: few; j_gene: TRBJ1-5; d_gene: NA; CDR3nt: TGTGCCAGCACCCAGTCGGGGCATAGCAATCAGCCCCAGCATTTT; CDR3aa: CASTQSGHSNQPQHF
v_gene: TRBV20-1; abundance: once; j_gene: TRBJ2-3; d_gene: TRBD2; CDR3nt: TGCAGTGCAAGGGCGGGGGGGCAGCCAGATACGCAGTATTTT; CDR3aa: CSARAGGQPDTQYF
v_gene: TRBV25-1; abundance: NA; j_gene: TRBJ1-6; d_gene: TRBD1; CDR3nt: TGTGCCAGCAGAGCCCCCGGGACAGCTAGTTATTCACCCCTCCACTTT; CDR3aa: CASRAPGTASYSPLHF
v_gene: TRBV6-2/TRBV6-3; abundance: NA; j_gene: TRBJ2-1; d_gene: TRBD2; CDR3nt: TGTGCCAGCAGTTACAGGCTAGCGGGGGGGCCAAGGATAACCAATGAGCAGTTCTTC; CDR3aa: CASSYRLAGGPRITNEQFF
v_gene: TRBV24-1; abundance: medium-sized; j_gene: TRBJ2-1; d_gene: TRBD2; CDR3nt: TGTGCCACCAGTGATGGGTTAGCGGGAGGGCGTTACAATGAGCAGTTCTTC; CDR3aa: CATSDGLAGGRYNEQFF
v_gene: TRBV24-1; abundance: few; j_gene: TRBJ1-2; d_gene: TRBD1; CDR3nt: TGTGCCACCAGTGAATCGGGACAGGGGGCGCCTGGCTACACCTTC; CDR3aa: CATSESGQGAPGYTF
v_gene: TRBV7-8; abundance: NA; j_gene: TRBJ2-3; d_gene: TRBD2; CDR3nt: TGTGCCAGCAGCTTCCCTGGACTAGCGTTTCGCACAGATACGCAGTATTTT; CDR3aa: CASSFPGLAFRTDTQYF
v_gene: TRBV10-3; abundance: NA; j_gene: TRBJ1-5; d_gene: NA; CDR3nt: TGTGCCATCAGCCGGGACACCGGAGAAGGGCCCCAGCATTTT; CDR3aa: CAISRDTGEGPQHF
v_gene: TRBV12-3/TRBV12-4; abundance: NA; j_gene: TRBJ2-2; d_gene: NA; CDR3nt: TGTGCCAGCAGTTCCGGTATCATTGGGGAGCTGTTTTTT; CDR3aa: CASSSGIIGELFF
v_gene: TRBV30; abundance: NA; j_gene: TRBJ1-1; d_gene: NA; CDR3nt: TGTGCCTGGAGTGGCTCGGGGCAGGGGTTATGGGCTTTCTTT; CDR3aa: CAWSGSGQGLWAFF
v_gene: TRBV11-2; abundance: NA; j_gene: TRBJ2-3; d_gene: TRBD2; CDR3nt: TGTGCCAGCAGGATGACTAGCGGGAGGGCAGGTACGCAGTATTTT; CDR3aa: CASRMTSGRAGTQYF
v_gene: TRBV20-1; abundance: NA; j_gene: TRBJ2-2; d_gene: TRBD2; CDR3nt: TGCAGTGCCCTTACTAGCGGGAGGGCAAACGGGGAGCCGTTTTTT; CDR3aa: CSALTSGRANGEPFF
v_gene: TRBV4-1; abundance: NA; j_gene: TRBJ2-2; d_gene: NA; CDR3nt: TGCGCCAGCAGCCAAGATCGTCCCCCGGCCGGGGAGCTGTTTTTT; CDR3aa: CASSQDRPPAGELFF
v_gene: TRBV19; abundance: NA; j_gene: TRBJ1-2; d_gene: NA; CDR3nt: TGTGCCAGTAGTCCTGGACAGCTCTATGGCTACACCTTC; CDR3aa: CASSPGQLYGYTF
v_gene: TRBV27; abundance: few; j_gene: TRBJ1-1; d_gene: NA; CDR3nt: TGTGCCAGCAGGCTGACAGCAATGAACACTGAAGCTTTCTTT; CDR3aa: CASRLTAMNTEAFF
v_gene: TRBV10-1; abundance: NA; j_gene: TRBJ1-1; d_gene: TRBD1; CDR3nt: TGCGCCAGCAGCCCCGACCGGACAGGGGGGAACACTGAAGCTTTCTTT; CDR3aa: CASSPDRTGGNTEAFF
v_gene: TRBV7-8; abundance: few; j_gene: TRBJ1-2; d_gene: TRBD1; CDR3nt: TGTGCCAGCAGCTCGACAGGGGTCGGGTATGGCTACACCTTC; CDR3aa: CASSSTGVGYGYTF
v_gene: TRBV6-1; abundance: NA; j_gene: TRBJ1-4; d_gene: NA; CDR3nt: TGTGCCAGCAGTAAAAGACCGCTCTTTAATGAAAAACTGTTTTTT; CDR3aa: CASSKRPLFNEKLFF
v_gene: TRBV28; abundance: NA; j_gene: TRBJ2-1; d_gene: TRBD1; CDR3nt: TGTGCCAGCAGTTCCTCCGGGACAGATAAGTTCTTC; CDR3aa: CASSSSGTDKFF
v_gene: TRBV12-3/TRBV12-4; abundance: NA; j_gene: TRBJ1-2; d_gene: NA; CDR3nt: TGTGCCAGCAGTGGGGGGGTATGGGGCTACACCTTC; CDR3aa: CASSGGVWGYTF
v_gene: TRBV5-6; abundance: few; j_gene: TRBJ1-1; d_gene: NA; CDR3nt: TGTGCCAGCACGCGGGGGGGGGCGGTGAACACTGAAGCTTTCTTT; CDR3aa: CASTRGGAVNTEAFF
v_gene: TRBV28; abundance: NA; j_gene: TRBJ1-2; d_gene: NA; CDR3nt: TGTGCCAGCAGTTCCGGGACCGCATCTGTCTATGGCTACACCTTC; CDR3aa: CASSSGTASVYGYTF
v_gene: TRBV10-3; abundance: NA; j_gene: TRBJ1-6; d_gene: NA; CDR3nt: TGTGCCATCAGGGGACCTTCGGAGGTGAATTCACCCCTCCACTTT; CDR3aa: CAIRGPSEVNSPLHF
v_gene: TRBV7-9; abundance: NA; j_gene: TRBJ1-3; d_gene: TRBD1; CDR3nt: TGTGCCAGCAGCCGGGACAGTGGAAACACCATATATTTT; CDR3aa: CASSRDSGNTIYF
v_gene: TRBV5-4; abundance: few; j_gene: TRBJ1-2; d_gene: NA; CDR3nt: TGTGCCAGCAGCTTGTCGGCCGGAGCTAACTATGGCTACACCTTC; CDR3aa: CASSLSAGANYGYTF
v_gene: TRBV7-2; abundance: NA; j_gene: TRBJ2-7; d_gene: TRBD1; CDR3nt: TGTGCCAGCAGACGGACAGGGGTCGAGCAGTACTTC; CDR3aa: CASRRTGVEQYF
v_gene: TRBV27; abundance: NA; j_gene: TRBJ1-2; d_gene: NA; CDR3nt: TGTGCCAGCAGGCCACATGCTGACTATGGCTACACCTTC; CDR3aa: CASRPHADYGYTF
v_gene: TRBV19; abundance: few; j_gene: TRBJ1-5; d_gene: TRBD1; CDR3nt: TGTGCCAGTAACAGGGGAGGGGACGATCAGCCCCAGCATTTT; CDR3aa: CASNRGGDDQPQHF